One and the same sample provided the 23 T cell receptor beta chains below, sequenced in a study of T cell responses to AZD1222 COVID-19 vaccine. The repertoire was sequenced with immunoSEQ multiplex PCR; TCRdb's copy has only in-frame clones and lacks some. This table holds 82,000 or so clones, around nine tenths found once. The sequences come from peripheral blood, collected on day 0 of AZD1222 vaccination. These receptors were taken from an adult in good health.

V and J are TRBV7-2 and TRBJ2-1, with a weak D call TRBD2 (5 bases). With 5 bases removed from V and 11 bases from J, the gap between germline ends came to 13 bases. CDR3 length: 12 residues. Germline CDR1 is SGHTA and CDR2 is FQGNSA. CDR3 coding DNA: TGTGCCAGCAGCCCCGCCAGCGGAAAGCAGTTCTTC. This encodes CASSPASGKQFF.

The V call is TRBV5-4, the J call TRBJ2-5, with 8 positions matching TRBD2. This CDR3 region has 17 residues. The germline CDR1 and CDR2 sequences are SGHNT and YYREEE (reference sequence). V shed 4 bases and J 4 bases; nucleotides not matched to a gene: 15. CDR3 sequence reads: CASSPTSRGVRGETQYF. The DNA for the CDR3 is TGTGCCAGCAGCCCAACCTCGCGGGGGGTTCGGGGAGAGACCCAGTACTTC.

Here the CDR3 DNA reads TGTGCCAGTAGTATAAGAGGGACAGGATTCACGATTCGAGCAACTAATGAAAAACTGTTTTTT. This translates into CASSIRGTGFTIRATNEKLFF. The J gene is TRBJ1-4, the V gene TRBV19, with 8 bases matching TRBD1. Germline-derived CDR1 and CDR2 are LNHDA and SQIVND (reference sequence). CDR3 length equals 21 residues. The trim removed 2 bases at V and 0 bases at J, leaving 17 bases unmatched.

This clone appeared a few times. V usage is TRBV28 and J usage is TRBJ2-2; 8 bases are shared with TRBD1. The CDR3 loop spans 18 amino acids. The J segment lost 0 bases and the V segment lost 3 bases, leaving 9 bases of the junction unmatched. CDR1 MDHEN and CDR2 SYDVKM come from the germline V gene. The CDR3 here is CASSFWTGLTSNTGELFF. The CDR3 DNA sequence: TGTGCCAGCAGTTTCTGGACAGGGCTGACCTCGAACACCGGGGAGCTGTTTTTT.

CDR3 DNA sequence: TGTGCCACCAGCAGAGATCGGACAGCAATGAACACTGAAGCTTTCTTT. Protein product: CATSRDRTAMNTEAFF. The chain combines TRBV15 with TRBJ1-1; D is perhaps TRBD1 (6 bases). CDR3 length: 16 amino acids. Germline loops: CDR1 LNHNV, CDR2 YYDKDF (reference sequence). The V and J ends lost 0 bases and 0 bases respectively, with 11 bases between them.

V gene TRBV10-1 combines with J gene TRBJ2-5, with 7 bases fitting TRBD2. Germline CDR1 WNHNN, CDR2 SYGVQD (reference sequence). This CDR3 has 15 amino acids. The J segment lost 7 bases and the V segment lost 2 bases, leaving 10 bases of the junction unmatched. This CDR3 is CASSEERGVGMTQYF. For the CDR3, the DNA is TGCGCCAGCAGTGAGGAGCGGGGCGTCGGTATGACCCAGTACTTC.

The chain joins TRBV19 to TRBJ1-6, with 9 bases matching TRBD1. This CDR3 has 14 residues. Germline values: CDR1 LNHDA, CDR2 SQIVND (reference sequence). The V segment lost 9 bases and the J segment 10 bases; nucleotides outside the gene matches: 10. As DNA, the CDR3 is TGTGCCAGCCAACCGACAGGGGGAAAATCACCCCTCCACTTT. Protein: CASQPTGGKSPLHF.

This sequence joins TRBV27 and TRBJ1-3; possible D gene TRBD1, 6 bases. Germline V gene sequence: CDR1 MNHEY, CDR2 SMNVEV (reference sequence). The CDR3 contains 15 residues. V lost 6 bases to trimming and J lost 1 base, with 13 bases between them. CDR3 protein: CASRITGSSGNTIYF. The CDR3 DNA reads as TGTGCCAGCAGGATCACAGGGTCTTCTGGAAACACCATATATTTT.

Only one count was recorded for this clone. This chain uses TRBV29-1 with TRBJ1-4, with D perhaps TRBD1 (5 bases). The CDR3 runs to 12 residues. Germline loops: CDR1 SQVTM, CDR2 ANQGSEA. V lost 5 bases and J 1 base, leaving 5 bases between the germline ends. DNA of the CDR3: TGCAGCGTTCAGGGAACTAATGAAAAACTGTTTTTT. Translating it yields CSVQGTNEKLFF.

On this clone itself: Other DNA sequences within the sample encode an identical CDR3. The chain has TRBV19 and TRBJ2-7; weak D call: TRBD1 (5 bases). The germline V gene encodes CDR1 LNHDA and CDR2 SQIVND (reference sequence). The CDR3 has 14 residues. Between the trimmed V and J ends, which lost 1 base and 1 base, there was a span of 8 bases. The CDR3 nucleotides are TGTGCCAGTAGTATAGTTCAGGGTTCCTACGAGCAGTACTTC. It translates to CASSIVQGSYEQYF.

This clone was seen a single time. This chain links TRBV7-2 with TRBJ1-4; D is perhaps TRBD1 (5 bases). CDR1 is SGHTA, CDR2 FQGNSA, per germline. CDR3 size: 16 residues. V lost 5 bases and J 8 bases, leaving 21 bases between the germline ends. The CDR3 reads CASSLTSGRAGEKLFF. As DNA, the CDR3 is TGTGCCAGCAGCCTCACGTCGGGCAGGGCGGGCGAAAAACTGTTTTTT.

This clone was seen a few times. This rearrangement joins TRBV4-3 to TRBJ1-2; a possible D gene is TRBD1 (6 bases). The length of the CDR3 is 15 residues. The germline CDR1 and CDR2 sequences are LGHNA and YSLEER. Trimming took 1 base from V and 3 from J, leaving 12 bases between them. The CDR3 DNA follows: TGCGCCAGCAGCCAAGTAGGGGGAGACCACTATGGCTACACCTTC. It codes for CASSQVGGDHYGYTF.

The rearrangement uses TRBV7-2 and TRBJ2-4, with 9 bases lining up with TRBD1. Germline trimming cut 3 bases from V and 2 bases from J; bases unmatched to any gene: 5. The CDR3 sequence is 16 residues long. Germline V gives CDR1 SGHTA, CDR2 FQGNSA. The CDR3 protein is CASSLNRGQSKNIQYF. DNA of the CDR3: TGTGCCAGCAGCTTGAACAGGGGGCAATCCAAAAACATTCAGTACTTC.

The chain is built from TRBV5-4 and TRBJ2-5; D is ambiguous. Germline assignment: CDR1 SGHNT and CDR2 YYREEE (reference sequence). Trimming removed 2 bases from V and 2 bases from J, with 4 bases in between. This CDR3 is built from 12 residues. The chain's CDR3 is CASSLIQETQYF. CDR3 bases: TGTGCCAGCAGCTTAATTCAAGAGACCCAGTACTTC.

In its sample, this clone was seen a few times. The chain carries TRBV2 and TRBJ2-7; D is perhaps TRBD2 (5 bases). Germline CDR1 is SNHLY and CDR2 is FYNNEI. The CDR3 contains 12 residues. Trimming removed 7 bases at V and 3 bases at J, with 10 bases between. Here the CDR3 reads CASKPGFYEQYF. The DNA of the CDR3 is TGTGCCAGCAAGCCGGGGTTCTACGAGCAGTACTTC.

The genes are TRBV6-2 or TRBV6-3 and TRBJ2-5; D may match TRBD1 or TRBD2 (5 bases each). The V end was cut by 6 bases, the J end by 2 bases, with 16 bases between. From germline, CDR1 is MNHEY and CDR2 SVGEGT. The CDR3 loop spans 15 amino acids. CDR3 region: CASSGAEVRQETQYF. The DNA of the CDR3 is TGTGCCAGCAGCGGGGCCGAGGTTCGGCAAGAGACCCAGTACTTC.

The CDR3 sequence: CASSSRTSGGNEQFF. In DNA, the CDR3 is TGTGCCAGCAGTTCCCGGACTAGCGGGGGGAATGAGCAGTTCTTC. V usage is TRBV27 and J usage is TRBJ2-1; TRBD2 matches 14 bases. Looked up from germline, CDR1 is MNHEY and CDR2 is SMNVEV (reference sequence). This CDR3 spans 15 amino acids. V lost 4 bases to trimming and J lost 7 bases; unmatched junction nucleotides: 3.

About this clone: The identical CDR3 is also encoded by other nucleotide sequences in the sample. The chain employs TRBV25-1 and TRBJ1-1; 7 nucleotides align to TRBD1. CDR3 size: 14 residues. Germline CDR1 MGHDK, CDR2 SYGVNS. Losses at the gene ends were 4 bases for V and 0 bases for J; bases not matched to a gene: 2. CDR3 nucleotides: TGTGCCAGCAGTGTGACAGGGATGAACACTGAAGCTTTCTTT. Translated: CASSVTGMNTEAFF.

The V and J genes are TRBV5-1 and TRBJ2-2; maybe TRBD1 (5 bases). Germline V gene sequence: CDR1 SGHRS, CDR2 YFSETQ. The CDR3 covers 13 residues. With 3 bases removed from V and 7 bases from J, the gap between germline ends came to 10 bases. The CDR3 sequence is CASSSQGYGELFF. Here the CDR3 DNA reads TGCGCCAGCAGCTCTCAGGGATACGGGGAGCTGTTTTTT.

This sequence joins TRBV2 and TRBJ1-1; TRBD1 aligns across 11 bases. This CDR3 spans 14 amino acids. The trim removed 5 bases at V and 11 bases at J, leaving 10 bases unmatched. CDR1 is SNHLY and CDR2 is FYNNEI in the germline V gene. The CDR3 nucleotides are TGTGCCAGCAGTCAGGACAGGGGGCCGGAATGGGCTTTCTTT. This translates into CASSQDRGPEWAFF.

The chain carries TRBV18 and TRBJ2-1; tentative D call: TRBD1 (7 bases). The CDR3 runs to 16 residues. V lost 0 bases to trimming and J lost 4 bases, with 13 bases between them. Germline V gene data show CDR1 as KGHSH and CDR2 as LQKENI. The CDR3 sequence: CASSPPPRGTYNEQFF. CDR3 coding DNA: TGTGCCAGCTCACCACCTCCCAGGGGGACTTACAATGAGCAGTTCTTC. Variable domain in full (rest from reference TRBV18 and TRBJ2-1): NAGVMQNPRHLVRRRGQEARLRCSPMKGHSHVYWYRQLPEEGLKFMVYLQKENIIDESGMPKERFSAEFPKEGPSILRIQQVVRGDSAAYFCASSPPPRGTYNEQFFGPGTRLTVL.

This chain links TRBV28 with TRBJ2-2, with TRBD1 identical over 8 bases. The CDR3 loop spans 12 amino acids. The V segment lost 6 bases and the J segment 8 bases; nucleotides outside the gene matches: 2. Germline values: CDR1 MDHEN, CDR2 SYDVKM. The CDR3 nucleotides read TGTGCCAGCAGCAGGGGGCCTGGGGAGCTGTTTTTT. Protein: CASSRGPGELFF.

This clone was recorded once. V and J are TRBV18 and TRBJ2-3; D unclear. Germline CDR1 is KGHSH and CDR2 is LQKENI. V was clipped by 3 bases and J by 2 bases, with 9 bases between them. The CDR3 is 14 amino acids. In DNA form, the CDR3 reads TGTGCCAGCTCACCTATGGCGTCCACAGATACGCAGTATTTT. It is translated as CASSPMASTDTQYF.